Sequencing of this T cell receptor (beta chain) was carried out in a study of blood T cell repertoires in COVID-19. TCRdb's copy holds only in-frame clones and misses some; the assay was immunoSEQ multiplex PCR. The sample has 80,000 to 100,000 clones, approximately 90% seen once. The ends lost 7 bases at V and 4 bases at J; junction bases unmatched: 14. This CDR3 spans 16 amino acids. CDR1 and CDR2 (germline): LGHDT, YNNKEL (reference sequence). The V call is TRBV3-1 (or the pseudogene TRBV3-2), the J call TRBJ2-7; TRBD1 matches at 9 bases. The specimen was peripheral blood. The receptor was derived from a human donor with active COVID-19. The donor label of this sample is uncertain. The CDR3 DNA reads TGTGCCAGCACCCGATCCGACAGGGGGTACCCTTACGAGCAGTACTTC. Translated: CASTRSDRGYPYEQYF.